This T cell receptor (beta chain) came from a study of T cell repertoires in cytomegalovirus infection. Study context: Matching HLA type and CMV infection were both indicated by public TCR beta signatures. Notes on the study in general: Within the response measured ex vivo, HLA-C-restricted CMV-specific TCR beta clonotypes were dominant. Individuals carrying CMV plus the relevant HLA were identified by cumulative frequency of public TCR beta families.

V lost 6 bases to trimming and J lost 2 bases; unmatched junction nucleotides: 8. This CDR3 spans 16 amino acids. TCRdb processed the reads anew with MiXCR; each CDR3 protein has one entry. This sample yields some 280,000 distinct CDR3 sequences, of which roughly 13% are seen a single time; around 8.1% belongs to the top ten. This clonotype was observed a handful of times. The antigen is not known. Sequencing was carried out using PBMCs. This chain joins TRBV12-3 or TRBV12-4 and TRBJ2-1, with 9 bases identical to TRBD2. The TCR originated in a human donor in good health (CMV status not recorded). Some clones in this sample may be carry-over from other donors' samples. This chain's CDR3 is CASSTLGLAPYNEQFF. CDR3 DNA: TGTGCCAGCAGCACCCTCGGACTAGCGCCCTACAATGAGCAGTTCTTC.